The sequence of this T cell receptor (beta chain) was determined in a study of patients and donors after allogeneic stem cell transplantation. TCRdb reprocessed the RT-PCR reads via MiXCR and lists one record per CDR3 protein. The data contain tens of thousands of distinct CDR3 sequences, 26% of them seen just once; the ten biggest clones take up about a quarter. Sequenced material: blood, either unsorted or a sorted T cell fraction (not recorded which). This receptor was obtained from a human donor who was either an allogeneic HSCT recipient or a stem cell or donor lymphocyte infusion donor (not recorded which). It is not recorded whose cells these are; they may come from a transplant donor.

The CDR3 reads CASSDGNIQYF. The DNA for the CDR3 is TGTGCCAGCAGTGACGGAAACATTCAGTACTTC. The rearrangement joins TRBV25-1 to TRBJ2-4; no clear D. This CDR3 is 11 amino acids long. Looked up from germline, CDR1 is MGHDK and CDR2 is SYGVNS. Trimming took 3 bases from V and 6 from J, leaving 3 bases between them.